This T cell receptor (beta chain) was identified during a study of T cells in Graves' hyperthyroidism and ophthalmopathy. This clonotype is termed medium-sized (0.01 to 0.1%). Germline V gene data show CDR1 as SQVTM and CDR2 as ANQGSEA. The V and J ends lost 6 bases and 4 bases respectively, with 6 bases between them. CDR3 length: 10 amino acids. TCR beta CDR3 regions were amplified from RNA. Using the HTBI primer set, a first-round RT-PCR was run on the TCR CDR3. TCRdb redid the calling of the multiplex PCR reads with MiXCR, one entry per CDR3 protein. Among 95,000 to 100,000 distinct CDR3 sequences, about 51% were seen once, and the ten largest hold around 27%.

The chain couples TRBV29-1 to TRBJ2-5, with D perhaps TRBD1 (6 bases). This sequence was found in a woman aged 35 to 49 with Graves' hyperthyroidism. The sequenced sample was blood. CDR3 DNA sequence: TGCAGCGTACAGGGAGAGACCCAGTACTTC. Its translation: CSVQGETQYF.